This T cell receptor beta chain was identified during a study of CD8 T cells in ankylosing spondylitis. Points from the study as a whole: Ankylosing spondylitis blood seemed to carry a telltale TCR beta motif made of about 8 highly homologous variants. With a CD8+ phenotype, disease-linked clones were relatively rare in peripheral blood. In ankylosing spondylitis patients, matched synovial fluid reportedly showed significant enrichment of disease-linked clones.

CDR3 length: 13 amino acids. V was pared by 4 bases and J by 2 bases, with 8 bases between. The germline V gene encodes CDR1 LNHDA and CDR2 SQIVND (reference sequence). This clonotype was observed at least ten times. What it binds is unknown. TCRdb redid the calling of the 5' RACE reads with MiXCR, one entry per CDR3 protein. The sample includes roughly 97,000 distinct CDR3 sequences, almost 8.5% of them seen just once. The rearrangement links TRBV19 to TRBJ1-1, with D maybe TRBD1 (5 bases). The source material was blood, either unsorted or a sorted T cell fraction (not recorded which). The source is a male donor with ankylosing spondylitis or in good health (not recorded which). The CDR3 loop is CASSSQGNTEAFF. The CDR3 DNA reads TGTGCCAGTAGTAGTCAGGGCAACACTGAAGCTTTCTTT.